This T cell receptor (beta chain) was sequenced in a study of human T cells and chemical hapten exposure. Study-wide background: TCR yields per sample varied mostly from small pooled library volume differences. Whole-study results and caveats: DPC sensitization left the count of TCRs above 1 in 1000 unchanged.

Only a few counts were recorded for this clonotype. Its antigen remains unknown. V was pared by 2 bases and J by 6 bases, with 8 bases between. Germline loops: CDR1 PRHDT, CDR2 FYEKMQ (reference sequence). This CDR3 is 13 amino acids long. The library gave individual cDNA molecules unique molecular identifiers. In the authors' workflow: Per sample, the median was around 100,000 TCRs, with values from roughly 23,000 to 640,000. TCRdb re-called the reads through MiXCR, storing one row per CDR3 protein. None of the V and J calls come from the authors' own analysis; TCRdb made them. Of about 120,000 distinct CDR3 sequences listed, 8% to 9.5% are singletons. Before extraction, the whole blood was not fractionated, and total RNA was taken from it.

This TCR came from a human donor in good health. Some clones in this sample may be carry-over from other donors' samples. The gene calls are TRBV13 and TRBJ2-1; D might be TRBD1 or TRBD2, each matching 5 bases. The sample consisted of whole blood. The DNA of the CDR3 is TGTGCCAGCAGCTTAAGTGGGGGCAATGAGCAGTTCTTC. Protein: CASSLSGGNEQFF.